This TCR beta chain originates from a study of cytomegalovirus exposure and HLA in healthy donors. The overall study: A prior analysis found 100 million to 140 million unique TCR beta sequences from approximately 190 million T cells. Clustering assigned 81% of the roughly 400 genotyped donors to the Caucasian-associated ancestry cluster.

As concerns this clone: Its antigen remains unknown.

The primer mix had 60 Vbeta and 13 Jbeta primers. Libraries were prepared by immunoSEQ multiplex PCR; TCRdb keeps only in-frame clonotypes and omits some of them. This sample yields some 85,000 clones, of which less than 85% are seen a single time; around 2.4% belongs to the top ten. The CDR3 consists of 16 residues. Findings and limits, study-wide: Common viral pathogens (according to a later analysis) appeared linked to several of the most significant clusters. In a later analysis, HLA-associated TCR beta chains were more clonally expanded than equally common others.

The J gene is TRBJ2-3, the V gene TRBV21-1; the D call TRBD2 from the table was never checked on the DNA. TRBV21-1 is deemed a pseudogene. The sequencing input was PBMCs. This TCR was sampled from a woman aged 50 to 65 in good health and CMV-seronegative. The CDR3 reads CASSKEKRGSTDTQYF. In nucleotides, the CDR3 is TGTGCCAGCAGCAAAGAAAAGCGGGGAAGCACAGATACGCAGTATTTT.